The T cell receptor beta chain described here comes from a study of PD-L1 blockade in urothelial cancer. In the study overall: Samples of blood were analyzed 3 weeks (second dose) and 6 weeks after treatment start.

The sample's time point: peripheral blood 6 weeks after treatment start. Profiled with immunoSEQ multiplex PCR; TCRdb holds only in-frame clones, not every one. Found here are approximately 36,000 clones, approximately 80% of them singletons; the top ten hold 10% to 13%. The V and J ends lost 7 bases and 5 bases, in that order; junction bases with no gene match: 6. The CDR3 contains 13 residues. Germline V gene data show CDR1 as SNHLY and CDR2 as FYNNEI. This clonotype was obtained from a man in his forties with urothelial cancer. The sequenced sample was PBMCs, obtained around atezolizumab (anti-PD-L1) treatment. The chain couples TRBV2 to TRBJ2-5; 8 nucleotides match TRBD2. The DNA of the CDR3 is TGTGCCAGCACACGGGAGGGCCGGGAGACCCAGTACTTC. Translated: CASTREGRETQYF.